This T cell receptor (beta chain) originates from a study of cytomegalovirus exposure and HLA in healthy donors (dated by TCRdb to about 2017). About the study as a whole: An earlier analysis of several hundred of the donors reported about 250 Gb of sequence data and some 120 million unique TCR beta sequences from around 200 million T cells. Donor age, sex, ethnicity and CMV serostatus were compiled alongside the repertoire data. To study patterns of TCR occurrence, a later analysis re-analyzed previously published TCR beta repertoires from just over 650 donors and added high-resolution HLA genotyping. Roughly five DR-DQ haplotypes were handled as single units for association and clustering, since linkage in the cohort was strong. The number of typed donors differed by locus: roughly 620-630 for A, B, C, DRB1 and DQB1; 500 to 550 for DQA1; 606 for DPA1; and around 470 for DPB1. The study used immunosequencing to profile the T cell repertoires of approximately 640 subjects and linked those repertoires to cytomegalovirus serostatus. In a later genetic analysis, genome-wide SNP genotypes for about 55% of the roughly 670 donors were used, and that subset was treated as a discovery cohort. To predict cytomegalovirus infection status, the study brought together high-throughput TCR immunosequencing, statistical association of individual TCRs with disease status, and machine learning. Rather than drawing on any new phenotypic data, the later analysis identified candidate immune exposures from TCR beta sequences and the way those sequences occurred across donors. Among several hundred genotyped donors of the cohort, an average of roughly 230,000 unique TCR beta nucleotide sequences was sequenced per donor, of which 15% to 20% were non-productive. Of the roughly 400 genotyped donors, less than 85% were placed in the genetic ancestry cluster associated with self-reported Caucasian donors. HLA typing covered class I and class II loci at four-digit resolution. The study aimed to test whether signatures of past pathogen exposure could be identified by cataloging public T cell receptors. Every repertoire in the discovery cohort had been generated on one and the same sequencing platform. Approximately 310 gigabases of sequencing data and 70 million to 100 million unique TCR sequences were included in an early release covering 500 to 750 HLA-typed donors. In addition to the first cohort of 650 to 750 subjects, a separate validation cohort of under 150 different subjects was used. An earlier analysis of 500 to 650 of the donors applied high-throughput TCR beta sequencing to assess whether each TCR beta V gene segment acted as functional or pseudogenic. General study outcomes and caveats: A further reported finding was that TCR beta sequences accurately predicted the HLA-A and HLA-B alleles for most subjects in the first cohort. It was suggested by the authors that the approach could potentially be generalized to other disease states and immunological phenotypes. Across donors, most TCR sequences were observed very rarely, whereas some public TCRs were present in many individuals. In the study, 150 to 200 TCR beta chains were listed as associated with cytomegalovirus. Only TCR beta chains were sequenced in this cohort, and the absence of alpha or paired-chain data limited detectable features. A later analysis found that most CMV-associated TCR beta chains appeared HLA-restricted, with HLA associations seemingly driven largely by CMV exposure. The classifier was reported to diagnose cytomegalovirus status with high specificity and sensitivity in both the original and validation cohorts. Some IMGT-functional V segments, including TRBV6-2 and TRBV6-3, could not be told apart with the 87-base-pair reads, so those segments were excluded. In a later analysis, the rate of TCR association differed among HLA loci, with DRB1 alleles having the most associated TCRs and HLA-C alleles having the fewest. Strong co-occurrence of HLA alleles, especially DR and DQ, made assigning TCR associations to individual alleles difficult. According to a later analysis, parvovirus B19, influenza, CMV and Epstein-Barr virus appeared linked to several top co-occurrence clusters. Sequencing depth was assumed to be roughly uniform across donors in the presence/absence analyses, though that assumption may not hold. A cluster of highly shared sequence variants was judged likely to represent a technical artifact of the sequencing pipeline. Because HLA typing was missing for some donors at each locus, association tests included only the typed subset. About 17 rarely observed V segments, including chromosome 9 orphons, were excluded from the earlier analysis of approximately 500 of the donors because counts were too low. In a later genetic analysis, a missense DCLRE1C variant was associated with V-gene and J-gene trimming of TCR beta chains, and the association was replicated in an independent cohort. An earlier analysis of approximately 590 of the donors showed that most TCR beta V segments appeared in productive rearrangements either about 90% or about 30% of the time, which broadly matched IMGT annotations. At a false discovery rate of 0.05, a later analysis linked roughly 17,000 TCR beta sequences to specific HLA alleles. A few of the identified cytomegalovirus-associated TCR beta chains were confirmed in vitro to be specific for cytomegalovirus antigens. Correlated functional status among segregating V segments might reflect linkage disequilibrium, but an unknown experimental factor could not be ruled out. In a later analysis, HLA-associated TCR beta chains showed more clonal expansion and lower generation probabilities than non-associated chains that were equally common. Compared with the approximately 720-donor mean, donors in an Asian-associated ancestry cluster had fewer N-insertions in productive TCRs, according to a later genetic analysis. Immune exposure information for the cohort was limited to CMV serostatus.

V was cut back by 2 bases and J by 0 bases, leaving a gap of 10 bases between them. The CDR3 contains 15 residues, cysteine and phenylalanine counted. Only the CDR3 part of the read is kept: 45 bases, read in frame from the first base. From a lookup of the germline V gene, CDR1 and CDR2 are ENHRY and SYGVKD. Remarks on this clone: The specificity of this receptor is unknown. No base qualities exist here, and no much larger clone lies one base off it.

Receptor amplification or capture employed the immunoSEQ multiplex PCR assay. For the multiplex PCR, a mixture combining 60 forward primers for TCR Vbeta segments and 13 reverse primers for TCR Jbeta segments was used. The CDR3 region of rearranged TCR beta genes was amplified from genomic DNA by a multiplex PCR assay. On the Illumina HiSeq System, the amplified TCR beta libraries were sequenced as 87-base-pair reads. On the study's bioinformatics: In a later analysis, some 80 million unique TCR beta chains were counted across the 500 to 850 repertoires, and roughly 11 million of these chains were shared by at least two donors. A nearest-neighbor algorithm error-corrected the raw reads and collapsed the reads into unique sequences, merging closely related sequences to remove PCR and sequencing errors. CDR3 sequences were aligned to IMGT reference sequences to assign V, D and J gene segments. Each retained sequence needed at least a six-nucleotide match to both a V gene segment and a J gene segment. A rearrangement was called productive if the CDR3 had no stop codons and remained in frame with V and J, and every other rearrangement was called non-productive. CDR3 was defined by IMGT convention, running from the second conserved V-encoded cysteine to the conserved J-encoded phenylalanine. The earlier analysis of roughly 590 of the donors excluded sequences that lacked an unambiguous match to a single V gene segment. In an earlier analysis of approximately 550 of the donors, V segments were called functional above 56.7% productive rearrangements and were called segregating when the between-donor standard deviation exceeded 5%. To diagnose cytomegalovirus status from the catalog of TCR beta chain sequences, a statistical classification framework was built. In a later analysis, V and J genes were assigned by comparing TCR nucleotide sequences against IMGT/GENE-DB human TR gene sequences. Using the TCRdist pipeline, a later analysis assigned CDR3 sequences along with most-parsimonious VDJ recombination scenarios. In a later analysis, each TCR beta chain was defined by its CDR3 amino acid sequence together with its V-gene family, and reads lacking a unique V-gene family were excluded. As a way to deal with suspected cross-contamination and a sequencing artifact, a later analysis dropped 450 to 700 nucleotide sequences that were highly shared and had low generation probability. A later analysis calculated a clonal expansion index for each public chain from normalized within-repertoire ranks of inferred template counts. Generation probabilities in a later analysis came from a VDJ recombination model fitted to out-of-frame rearrangements, and those results were checked against IGoR. In a later analysis, hypergeometric tests were used to score TCR-TCR, TCR-HLA and TCR-CMV co-occurrence, with a repertoire-size bias correction applied to TCR pairs. To estimate false discovery rates, a later analysis permuted the HLA or CMV assignments 20 times. In a later analysis, co-occurring TCRs were grouped using DBSCAN, and TCRdist sequence similarity was added for clustering within HLA-allele-positive subsets. Repertoires with fewer than 30,000 or more than 120,000 public chains, plus five repertoires with anomalous nucleotide sharing, were excluded from co-occurrence clustering. TCRdb carries this immuneACCESS record with in-frame sequences only. Its versions omit some clonotypes, under half of them owing to an unresolved V gene in the studies checked, with the rest unexplained. The V and J calls and the clone size are those of that table, but D and trimming were determined from the DNA. Here the sample has approximately 130,000 clones; roughly 85% occur a single time. In total, the top ten clones hold about 6.7% of the sample.

The cohort was made up of 500 to 800 healthy bone marrow donors. All cohort members were sampled while nominally healthy, although unrecorded immune exposures were likely present. The donor tested CMV seropositive, placing the donor among the 250 to 300 seropositive members of the cohort. Every donor gave a peripheral blood sample, and the peripheral blood mononuclear cells from that sample were used for TCR beta sequencing. Genomic DNA extraction from the blood cell samples was performed with the Qiagen DNeasy Blood Extraction Kit. The origin of this receptor is a woman in her 30s in good health and CMV-seropositive. Sequenced: PBMCs. This chain joins TRBV10-3 to TRBJ1-1; TRBD1 might be the D gene, on 5 matching bases. CDR3 reads: CAISEGRGMNTEAFF. Here is the DNA: TGTGCCATCAGTGAGGGGAGGGGAATGAACACTGAAGCTTTCTTT.